One and the same sample provided the 27 T cell receptor beta chains below, sequenced in a study of T cell clonotyping in hematopoietic cell transplantation. Some clones are missing from TCRdb's copy, which holds only in-frame ones; the method was immunoSEQ multiplex PCR. This sample has 1,200 or so clones, with approximately 97% found just once. Material: PBMCs, obtained 180 days after allogeneic stem cell transplant. These receptors were taken from a male patient aged 50 to 59 who had an allogeneic stem cell transplant from a related donor, so the T cells may come from the graft donor. Some clones in this sample may be carry-over from other donors' samples.

The rearrangement joins TRBV6-5 to TRBJ1-2; a weak D match, TRBD1 (6 bases). Germline lookup yields CDR1 MNHEY and CDR2 SVGAGI. This CDR3 has 14 residues. Trimming stripped 7 bases from V and 6 bases from J, with 18 bases between. The CDR3 protein is CASNTQGKRDGYTF. The CDR3 DNA sequence: TGTGCCAGCAATACCCAGGGGAAACGGGATGGCTACACCTTC.

The V call is TRBV19, the J call TRBJ2-6; 8 bases match TRBD1. Germline V CDR1 and CDR2: LNHDA, SQIVND (reference sequence). The CDR3 is 19 amino acids. The V segment lost 4 bases and the J segment 6 bases; nucleotides outside the gene matches: 17. The CDR3: CASSTDPGQGSGMANVLTF. In nucleotides, the CDR3 is TGTGCCAGTAGTACAGACCCAGGACAGGGTTCTGGAATGGCCAACGTCCTGACTTTC.

This chain uses TRBV7-2 with TRBJ1-5; 7 bases fit TRBD1. Losses at the gene ends were 5 bases for V and 7 bases for J; bases not matched to a gene: 5. Germline CDR1 is SGHTA and CDR2 is FQGNSA. This CDR3 is 13 amino acids long. CDR3 nucleotides: TGTGCCAGCAGCCGGGAAGGGGGCCAGCCCCAGCATTTT. Protein sequence: CASSREGGQPQHF. The full variable domain, its missing parts supplied by reference TRBV7-2 and TRBJ1-5, is GAGVSQSPSNKVTEKGKDVELRCDPISGHTALYWYRQSLGQGLEFLIYFQGNSAPDKSGLPSDRFSAERTGGSVSTLTIQRTQQEDSAVYLCASSREGGQPQHFGDGTRLSIL.

This clone was seen once. The chain joins TRBV20-1 to TRBJ1-3; D uncertain. CDR1 and CDR2 (germline): DFQATT, SNEGSKA (reference sequence). The CDR3 loop spans 11 amino acids. V was clipped by 3 bases and J by 8 bases, with 8 bases between them. The CDR3 bases are TGCAGTGCTAGGGCCGGCTACACCATATATTTT. The encoded protein is CSARAGYTIYF.

The chain employs TRBV29-1 and TRBJ2-3; TRBD2 agrees at 7 bases. Germline CDR1 is SQVTM and CDR2 is ANQGSEA. CDR3 length: 13 residues. J was trimmed by 0 bases and V by 4 bases; bases with no gene match: 1. CDR3 in DNA: TGCAGCGTTGGCGGGGGAAGCACAGATACGCAGTATTTT. It specifies CSVGGGSTDTQYF.

The rearrangement links TRBV9 to TRBJ2-3, with D perhaps TRBD2 (6 bases). Germline CDR1 is SGDLS and CDR2 is YYNGEE. V lost 4 bases, J lost 2 bases, and 17 bases lay in between. CDR3 length: 16 amino acids. CDR3 bases: TGTGCCAGCAGCCCCCGGGGGAGCCTTCCCACAGATACGCAGTATTTT. It is translated as CASSPRGSLPTDTQYF.

The rearrangement links TRBV27 to TRBJ1-2; weak D call: TRBD1 (6 bases). The germline CDR1 and CDR2 sequences are MNHEY and SMNVEV (reference sequence). V was pared by 6 bases and J by 5 bases, with 22 bases between. The CDR3 contains 16 residues. The CDR3 DNA reads as TGTGCCAGCAGCCCAGGACAGTGGGCCCTTCCGTATGGCTACACCTTC. Protein sequence: CASSPGQWALPYGYTF.

This chain connects TRBV10-3 to TRBJ1-1; 7 bases are shared with TRBD1. CDR1 ENHRY and CDR2 SYGVKD come from the germline V gene. The CDR3 contains 14 residues. The V gene end was trimmed by 6 bases and the J gene end by 0 bases; junction bases not matched to a gene: 4. CDR3 amino acids: CAISSGGMNTEAFF. The CDR3 DNA sequence: TGTGCCATCAGCTCAGGGGGAATGAACACTGAAGCTTTCTTT.

This clone was observed once. This chain uses TRBV6-5 with TRBJ2-1, with D uncertain. This CDR3 comprises 13 residues. Deletions cut 0 bases from V and 9 bases from J, with 9 bases between. Germline CDR1 MNHEY, CDR2 SVGAGI. The CDR3 reads CASSYSMAVEQFF. The DNA of the CDR3 is TGTGCCAGCAGTTACTCGATGGCAGTTGAGCAGTTCTTC.

This sequence joins TRBV6-1 and TRBJ2-3; 11 bases map to TRBD2. CDR3 length: 16 residues. Germline V gives CDR1 MNHNS, CDR2 SASEGT. V lost 2 bases and J lost 9; bases outside the gene matches: 10. CDR3 in DNA: TGTGCCAGCAGTGAAACTAGCGGGGGACCCCTTAGGACGCAGTATTTT. Its protein is CASSETSGGPLRTQYF.

The CDR3 here is CASSVGGSPNGREPQYF. CDR3 sequence (DNA): TGTGCCAGCAGCGTAGGGGGTAGCCCAAATGGTCGAGAACCCCAGTACTTC. J is TRBJ2-5 and V is TRBV9, with D uncertain. The V end was cut by 0 bases, the J end by 9 bases, with 24 bases between. Germline V gene sequence: CDR1 SGDLS, CDR2 YYNGEE. The CDR3 is made up of 17 amino acids.

The chain carries TRBV13 and TRBJ1-6; 9 bases map to TRBD1. Germline V CDR1 and CDR2: PRHDT, FYEKMQ (reference sequence). The CDR3 runs 16 residues. Losses at the gene ends were 0 bases for V and 7 bases for J; bases not matched to a gene: 4. CDR3 amino acids: CASSLGSTGGNSPLHF. CDR3 nucleotides: TGTGCCAGCAGCTTAGGATCCACAGGGGGCAATTCACCCCTCCACTTT.

The genes are TRBV5-1 and TRBJ2-2; TRBD2 is a possible D gene (7 bases). Germline-derived CDR1 and CDR2 are SGHRS and YFSETQ. The CDR3 is made up of 15 amino acids. V gave up 4 bases and J gave up 4 bases, with 14 bases separating them. CDR3 DNA: TGCGCCAGCAGCCCCCTCGGGGGGCGCACCGGGGAGCTGTTTTTT. Protein sequence: CASSPLGGRTGELFF.

The gene calls are TRBV29-1 and TRBJ2-7, with TRBD1 identical over 11 bases. With V trimmed by 7 bases and J by 7 bases, 6 bases remained unmatched. The CDR3 has 12 residues. CDR1 is SQVTM, CDR2 ANQGSEA, per germline. CDR3 in amino acids: CSATGTGGEQYF. In nucleotides, the CDR3 is TGCAGCGCCACCGGGACAGGGGGGGAGCAGTACTTC.

The gene calls are TRBV7-2 and TRBJ2-3; tentatively, D is TRBD2 (6 bases). Germline V gives CDR1 SGHTA, CDR2 FQGNSA. V lost 1 base and J 0 bases, leaving 11 bases between the germline ends. The CDR3 has 16 residues. Here the CDR3 reads CASSLDAGTSTDTQYF. The CDR3 DNA follows: TGTGCCAGCAGCTTAGACGCGGGGACTAGCACAGATACGCAGTATTTT.

The J gene is TRBJ1-2, the V gene TRBV7-2, with 9 positions matching TRBD1. CDR1 and CDR2 (germline): SGHTA, FQGNSA. CDR3 length equals 16 residues. The junction had 15 bases not matched to a gene; V was cut back by 5 bases and J by 8 bases. The CDR3 protein is CASSTGTGRNFGGYTF. CDR3 sequence (DNA): TGTGCCAGCAGCACTGGGACAGGGAGGAATTTTGGCGGCTACACCTTC. Based on the CDR3 plus reference TRBV7-2 and TRBJ1-2, the full variable domain is GAGVSQSPSNKVTEKGKDVELRCDPISGHTALYWYRQSLGQGLEFLIYFQGNSAPDKSGLPSDRFSAERTGGSVSTLTIQRTQQEDSAVYLCASSTGTGRNFGGYTFGSGTRLTVV.

The gene calls are TRBV27 and TRBJ2-7; no definite D call. Germline lookup yields CDR1 MNHEY and CDR2 SMNVEV (reference sequence). This CDR3 has 12 amino acids. V lost 4 bases and J lost 4, with 8 bases in between. The DNA for the CDR3 is TGTGCCAGCAGTTCGTCCGATTACGAGCAGTACTTC. This gives the protein CASSSSDYEQYF.

The rearrangement uses TRBV11-3 and TRBJ2-7; TRBD2 aligns across 10 bases. V shed 6 bases, J shed 5 bases, and the junction held 4 bases outside the gene matches. The CDR3 is 13 amino acids. From germline, CDR1 is SGHNT and CDR2 YENEEA. The CDR3 here is CASRASGSDEQYF. The CDR3, as DNA: TGTGCCAGCAGGGCTAGCGGGAGCGACGAGCAGTACTTC.

The chain has TRBV6-5 and TRBJ2-7; D may match TRBD1 or TRBD2 (5 bases each). V was shortened by 10 bases and J by 4 bases, with 14 bases between the two germline ends. Germline CDR1 and CDR2: MNHEY and SVGAGI. This CDR3 comprises 12 residues. The chain's CDR3 is CATRDGIYEQYF. The CDR3 DNA reads as TGTGCCACCCGGGACGGTATATACGAGCAGTACTTC.

V gene TRBV5-8 combines with J gene TRBJ2-7; D not resolved. This CDR3 region has 12 residues. Trimming took 4 bases from V and 0 from J, leaving 5 bases between them. Germline values: CDR1 SGHTS, CDR2 YDEGEE. Written as DNA, the CDR3 is TGTGCCAGCAGCCTTTCCTCCTACGAGCAGTACTTC. Translating it yields CASSLSSYEQYF.

The V and J genes are TRBV6-6 and TRBJ2-1; D is unresolved. CDR1 is MNHNY, CDR2 SVGAGI, per germline (reference sequence). This CDR3 has 14 amino acids. Trimming cost V 6 bases and J 4 bases, with 13 bases left between them. The CDR3 loop is CASRHTWGYNEQFF. The CDR3 nucleotides are TGTGCCAGCAGGCATACTTGGGGATACAATGAGCAGTTCTTC.

The CDR3 here is CASSSTGGWDTQYF. In DNA, the CDR3 is TGTGCCAGCAGCTCAACAGGGGGCTGGGATACGCAGTATTTT. The V call is TRBV7-6, the J call TRBJ2-3; TRBD1 matches 9 bases. The junction had 5 bases not matched to a gene; V was cut back by 4 bases and J by 6 bases. The CDR3 is 14 residues long. Germline assignment: CDR1 SGHVS and CDR2 FNYEAQ.

J is TRBJ2-2 and V is TRBV27, with TRBD2 matching over 10 bases. There are 17 residues in the CDR3. CDR1 and CDR2 (germline): MNHEY, SMNVEV (reference sequence). V gave up 3 bases and J gave up 0 bases; unmatched junction bases: 4. CDR3 amino acids: CASSLQAGGPNTGELFF. In nucleotides, the CDR3 is TGTGCCAGCAGTTTGCAAGCGGGAGGGCCGAACACCGGGGAGCTGTTTTTT.

J is TRBJ2-2 and V is TRBV7-2; tentatively, D is TRBD2 (6 bases). The germline V and J ends were trimmed by 2 bases and 4 bases, with 11 bases remaining between them. There are 15 residues in the CDR3. In germline, CDR1 is SGHTA, CDR2 FQGNSA. CDR3 in amino acids: CASSLWAGTTGELFF. In DNA form, the CDR3 reads TGTGCCAGCAGCTTATGGGCGGGAACCACCGGGGAGCTGTTTTTT.

The V call is TRBV27, the J call TRBJ2-7; no clear D gene. The CDR3 is made up of 12 amino acids. V shed 4 bases and J shed 4 bases, with 8 bases lying between them. Per germline, CDR1 MNHEY and CDR2 SMNVEV (reference sequence). This CDR3 is CASSSVGYEQYF. The CDR3 DNA is TGTGCCAGCAGTTCGGTAGGGTACGAGCAGTACTTC.

The chain joins TRBV5-1 to TRBJ1-2; D remains ambiguous. Trimming removed 2 bases at V and 2 bases at J, with 7 bases between. Germline-derived CDR1 and CDR2 are SGHRS and YFSETQ. This CDR3 region has 13 residues. CDR3 nucleotides: TGCGCCAGCAGCTTTGGGCAGAACTATGGCTACACCTTC. Amino acid sequence: CASSFGQNYGYTF.

V and J are TRBV19 and TRBJ2-7; TRBD2 is a possible D gene (7 bases). Trimming left V 7 bases short and J 6 bases short, with 25 bases between. CDR3 length: 16 amino acids. Looked up from germline, CDR1 is LNHDA and CDR2 is SQIVND (reference sequence). The CDR3 sequence: CASNANGGGRGVEQYF. CDR3 DNA sequence: TGTGCCAGTAACGCCAATGGGGGGGGGCGAGGAGTCGAGCAGTACTTC.